The source of this T cell receptor beta chain is a study of T cell responses to AZD1222 COVID-19 vaccine. General observations from the study: Females outnumbered males among donors, who were mostly white British; clonal diversity was possibly underestimated. Once two AZD1222 doses were given, Spike-specific TCR breadth and depth went up. Scientists sampled the repertoires only once the peak T cell response had passed. Only 5 or 6 individuals given AZD1222 were seropositive at baseline.

The CDR3 loop spans 13 amino acids. Trimming removed 8 bases from V and 5 bases from J; junction bases left unmatched: 6. CDR1 is ENHRY and CDR2 is SYGVKD in the germline V gene. The assay was immunoSEQ multiplex PCR, and TCRdb's table has in-frame clones only and misses some. This sample has approximately 71,000 clones, with approximately 80% found just once. This clone was observed once. Its antigen is unidentified. The chain has TRBV10-3 and TRBJ2-7; 10 bases line up with TRBD1. The sample here was peripheral blood, taken on day 0 of AZD1222 vaccination. The clonotype was recovered from an adult in good health. The CDR3 DNA sequence: TGTGCCATCCGCGGGACAGGGGAAAACGAGCAGTACTTC. Translated, it gives CAIRGTGENEQYF.